Listed below are T cell receptor beta chains from one sample, sequenced in a study of T-cell reconstitution after alpha-beta-depleted transplantation in children. Using its own MiXCR run on the PCR reads, TCRdb lists one record per CDR3 protein. Here the sample spans 190,000 or so distinct CDR3 sequences, over 5.5% being singletons. The material was PBMCs from the stem cell graft donor, obtained from the stem cell graft. The receptors were gathered from a human donor who donated a stem cell graft to a child with Wiskott-Aldrich syndrome. The CDR3 runs from the conserved cysteine through the conserved F or W. The order of the fields is D gene, clone size, V gene, CDR3 length, J gene, CDR3 protein, CDR3 DNA. D genes are given only for firm matches. Clone size is stated in some rows and not others, as once, few, many or a class when expanded.

>.|.|TRBV30|14|TRBJ2-2
CAWSPGLTTGELFF
TGTGCCTGGAGTCCGGGCCTCACCACCGGGGAGCTGTTTTTT
>.|many|TRBV3-1|13|TRBJ1-2
CASSPGGIYGYTF
TGTGCCAGCAGCCCCGGGGGCATCTATGGCTACACCTTC
>.|many|TRBV5-1|14|TRBJ1-1
CASSTQGGSTEAFF
TGCGCCAGCAGCACACAGGGTGGATCCACTGAAGCTTTCTTT
>.|many|TRBV15|15|TRBJ2-7
CATSIGPGGTYEQYF
TGTGCCACCAGCATCGGCCCGGGCGGGACCTACGAGCAGTACTTC
>.|many|TRBV9|15|TRBJ2-3
CASSVGASGTDTQYF
TGTGCCAGCAGCGTAGGAGCCTCGGGGACAGATACGCAGTATTTT
>.|few|TRBV5-4|13|TRBJ1-1
CASSLTSGSEAFF
TGTGCCAGCAGCTTGACGTCAGGGTCTGAAGCTTTCTTT
>.|many|TRBV29-1|12|TRBJ2-7
CSVDKGTREQYF
TGCAGCGTTGATAAGGGGACGAGGGAGCAGTACTTC
>.|many|TRBV3-1|16|TRBJ2-7
CASSLRIGQPSYEQYF
TGTGCCAGCAGCCTAAGGATCGGACAGCCCTCCTACGAGCAGTACTTC
>TRBD2|many|TRBV4-1|15|TRBJ2-3
CASSQGAGGKDTQYF
TGCGCCAGCAGCCAAGGGGCGGGAGGGAAAGATACGCAGTATTTT
>TRBD1|many|TRBV5-1|12|TRBJ1-1
CASSGTAYEAFF
TGCGCCAGCAGCGGGACAGCTTATGAAGCTTTCTTT
>TRBD2|.|TRBV30|15|TRBJ2-5
CAWSVGLAVQETQYF
TGTGCCTGGAGTGTCGGACTAGCGGTCCAAGAGACCCAGTACTTC
>TRBD1|many|TRBV7-9|15|TRBJ2-7
CASRGTGGKENEQYF
TGTGCCAGCAGGGGGACAGGGGGCAAGGAGAATGAGCAGTACTTC
>.|many|TRBV10-3|14|TRBJ2-1
CAISGSPEWGEQFF
TGTGCCATCAGCGGGAGTCCAGAATGGGGTGAGCAGTTCTTC
>.|many|TRBV12-3/TRBV12-4|13|TRBJ2-1
CASSLRGGSRQFF
TGTGCCAGCAGTTTACGCGGGGGCTCGCGGCAGTTCTTC
>.|few|TRBV12-3/TRBV12-4|17|TRBJ2-7
CASSRSGRGYLSYEQYF
TGTGCCAGCAGCCGCTCCGGTCGGGGATACCTCTCCTACGAGCAGTACTTC
>TRBD2|many|TRBV6-1|15|TRBJ2-5
CASRPPGLTSGTQYF
TGTGCCAGCAGACCTCCGGGACTAACCTCAGGGACCCAGTACTTC
>TRBD1|many|TRBV27|15|TRBJ1-6
CASSLGTGNYSPLHF
TGTGCCAGCAGTTTAGGGACAGGGAATTATTCACCCCTCCACTTT
>TRBD1|.|TRBV2|15|TRBJ2-7
CASSEGTGYSYEQYF
TGTGCCAGCAGTGAGGGGACAGGGTATTCCTACGAGCAGTACTTC
>TRBD2|many|TRBV2|12|TRBJ2-5
CATAPGGETQYF
TGTGCCACGGCTCCGGGGGGAGAGACCCAGTACTTC
>TRBD1|many|TRBV12-3/TRBV12-4|15|TRBJ1-1
CASSPSDRGNTEAFF
TGTGCCAGCAGTCCGTCGGACAGGGGGAACACTGAAGCTTTCTTT
>.|.|TRBV2|15|TRBJ1-5
CASSDYIPGNQPQHF
TGTGCCAGCAGTGATTACATACCGGGCAATCAGCCCCAGCATTTT
>TRBD1|many|TRBV19|14|TRBJ2-3
CASSRDRVADTQYF
TGTGCCAGTAGTAGGGACAGGGTTGCAGATACGCAGTATTTT
>.|few|TRBV18|18|TRBJ2-6
CASSPTAASSSGANVLTF
TGTGCCAGCTCACCAACAGCAGCCTCGTCATCTGGGGCCAACGTCCTGACTTTC
>TRBD1|many|TRBV4-3|17|TRBJ2-1
CASSPGQGITSNNEQFF
TGCGCCAGCAGCCCCGGACAGGGGATCACCTCTAACAATGAGCAGTTCTTC
>.|.|TRBV6-5|14|TRBJ2-5
CASSLPGSSETQYF
TGTGCCAGCAGTTTACCAGGGTCATCAGAGACCCAGTACTTC
>TRBD1|.|TRBV27|14|TRBJ2-1
CASRGQGLLGEQFF
TGTGCCAGCCGGGGACAGGGCCTTTTGGGTGAGCAGTTCTTC
>.|many|TRBV7-9|15|TRBJ2-3
CASSATRLRTDTQYF
TGTGCCAGCAGCGCCACCAGGTTACGCACAGATACGCAGTATTTT
>.|.|TRBV21-1|19|TRBJ1-6
CASSRWGGSLGQSGSPLHF
TGTGCCAGCAGCCGCTGGGGGGGGTCTCTAGGGCAATCAGGTTCACCCCTCCACTTT
>TRBD1|many|TRBV4-2|16|TRBJ2-5
CASSPLRGQGKETQYF
TGTGCCAGCAGCCCCCTTAGGGGACAGGGTAAAGAGACCCAGTACTTC
>.|many|TRBV10-1|13|TRBJ2-3
CASSDLGPRTQYF
TGCGCCAGCAGTGACCTGGGACCGAGAACGCAGTATTTT
>.|.|TRBV3-1|14|TRBJ1-2
CASSLSAGGYGYTF
TGTGCCAGCAGCCTCTCGGCGGGCGGCTATGGCTACACCTTC
>.|.|TRBV5-1|14|TRBJ2-1
CASKGTEMYNEQFF
TGCGCCAGCAAGGGGACGGAGATGTACAATGAGCAGTTCTTC
>TRBD1|.|TRBV20-1|14|TRBJ1-5
CSAIPGQGGQPQHF
TGCAGTGCTATACCGGGACAGGGGGGACAGCCCCAGCATTTT
>.|many|TRBV5-1|14|TRBJ2-5
CASSLEVDGETQYF
TGCGCCAGCAGCTTGGAGGTGGACGGGGAGACCCAGTACTTC
>TRBD2|many|TRBV6-2/TRBV6-3|18|TRBJ2-1
CASSRTSGHAISYNEQFF
TGTGCCAGCAGTCGGACTAGCGGACATGCTATCTCCTACAATGAGCAGTTCTTC
>TRBD1|.|TRBV5-1|16|TRBJ1-1
CASSFGAGGLGTEAFF
TGCGCCAGCAGCTTTGGGGCAGGGGGGCTGGGCACTGAAGCTTTCTTT
>.|few|TRBV12-3/TRBV12-4|17|TRBJ2-7
CASSPRFVGVKSYEQYF
TGTGCCAGCAGCCCCCGATTTGTGGGGGTAAAGTCCTACGAGCAGTACTTC
>.|many|TRBV11-2|16|TRBJ2-7
CASSLHPGGFPYEQYF
TGTGCCAGCAGCTTACATCCCGGGGGATTTCCCTACGAGCAGTACTTC
>TRBD1|many|TRBV29-1|14|TRBJ2-1
CSAKGQGGFDEQFF
TGCAGCGCCAAAGGACAGGGCGGTTTCGATGAGCAGTTCTTC
>.|few|TRBV7-8|15|TRBJ1-5
CASSLDRYSNQPQHF
TGTGCCAGCAGCTTAGACAGGTATAGCAATCAGCCCCAGCATTTT
>TRBD2|many|TRBV11-2|17|TRBJ2-1
CASSLEWGTSSYNEQFF
TGTGCCAGCAGCTTAGAATGGGGGACTAGCAGTTACAATGAGCAGTTCTTC
>.|many|TRBV20-1|12|TRBJ2-3
CSADTQGDTQYF
TGCAGTGCTGACACCCAGGGAGATACGCAGTATTTT
>TRBD2|many|TRBV20-1|15|TRBJ2-1
CSARDASGSGNEQFF
TGCAGTGCTAGAGATGCTAGCGGGAGCGGCAATGAGCAGTTCTTC
>.|many|TRBV5-1|14|TRBJ2-7
CASSFREIDYEQYF
TGCGCCAGCAGCTTCAGAGAGATAGACTACGAGCAGTACTTC
>.|few|TRBV5-1|14|TRBJ2-1
CASTGADSYNEQFF
TGCGCCAGCACCGGTGCGGACTCCTACAATGAGCAGTTCTTC
>TRBD2|.|TRBV3-1|14|TRBJ2-1
CASSLGLAENEQFF
TGTGCCAGCAGCCTGGGACTAGCGGAGAATGAGCAGTTCTTC
>TRBD2|many|TRBV6-1|14|TRBJ2-1
CASTPSGRNNEQFF
TGTGCCAGCACCCCTAGCGGACGTAACAATGAGCAGTTCTTC
>.|many|TRBV10-3|14|TRBJ2-3
CAISEMGPTDTQYF
TGTGCCATCAGTGAGATGGGGCCCACAGATACGCAGTATTTT